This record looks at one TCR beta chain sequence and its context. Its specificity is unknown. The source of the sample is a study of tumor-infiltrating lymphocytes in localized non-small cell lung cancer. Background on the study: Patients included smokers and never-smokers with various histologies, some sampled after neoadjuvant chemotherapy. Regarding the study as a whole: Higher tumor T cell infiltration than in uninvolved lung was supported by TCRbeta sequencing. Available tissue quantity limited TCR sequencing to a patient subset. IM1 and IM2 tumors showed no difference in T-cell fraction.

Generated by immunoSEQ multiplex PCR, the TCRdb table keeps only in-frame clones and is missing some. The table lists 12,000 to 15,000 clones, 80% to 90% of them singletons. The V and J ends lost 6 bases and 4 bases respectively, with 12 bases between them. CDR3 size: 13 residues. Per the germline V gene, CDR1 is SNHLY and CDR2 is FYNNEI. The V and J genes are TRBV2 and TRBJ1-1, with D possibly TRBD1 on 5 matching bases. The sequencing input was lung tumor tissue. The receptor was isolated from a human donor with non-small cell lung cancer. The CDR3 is CASSPTAGTEAFF. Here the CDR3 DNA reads TGTGCCAGCAGCCCGACAGCTGGCACTGAAGCTTTCTTT.